This TCR beta chain originates from a study of T cell changes during pregnancy in multiple sclerosis. Some clones are missing from TCRdb's copy, which holds only in-frame ones; the method was immunoSEQ multiplex PCR. The repertoire holds 40,000 or so clones, with approximately 93% as singletons. The germline gives CDR1 SGHDN, CDR2 FVKESK. The CDR3 contains 14 residues. V lost 5 bases and J 8 bases, leaving 15 bases between the germline ends. The sequences come from CD8+ T cells from peripheral blood mononuclear cells, collected in the third trimester of pregnancy. The sequence was obtained from a female donor with multiple sclerosis, enrolled in a pregnancy study. V usage is TRBV14 and J usage is TRBJ1-4, with D unresolved. The CDR3 coding sequence is TGTGCCAGCAGCGCTAGGTCTACACTCGAAAAACTGTTTTTT. Translated: CASSARSTLEKLFF.